This T cell receptor beta chain came from a study of cytomegalovirus exposure and HLA in healthy donors. Vbeta (60) and Jbeta (13) primers were used in the PCR. Libraries were prepared by immunoSEQ multiplex PCR; TCRdb keeps only in-frame clonotypes and omits some of them. This sample has 160,000 or so clones, with more than 65% found just once. The CDR3 extends over 16 amino acids. Germline loops: CDR1 LNHDA, CDR2 SQIVND (reference sequence). The junction had 10 bases not matched to a gene; V was cut back by 5 bases and J by 2 bases. The sequenced material came from PBMCs. The clonotype was recovered from a man younger than 35 in good health and CMV-seropositive. The chain links TRBV19 to TRBJ2-3; TRBD2 matches 7 bases. In nucleotides, the CDR3 is TGTGCCAGTAGTCTCCATGAGGGAGGGAACACAGATACGCAGTATTTT. This translates into CASSLHEGGNTDTQYF.